This T cell receptor beta chain emerged from a study of identical twins' blood T cells. The germline gives CDR1 SGHVS, CDR2 FQNEAQ. Trimming cost V 4 bases and J 1 base, with 16 bases left between them. CDR3 length equals 16 residues. TCRdb reprocessed the 5' RACE reads with MiXCR, giving one entry per CDR3 protein. There are roughly 340,000 distinct CDR3 sequences in the sample; around 30% occur only once, and about 6% lies in the top ten. Three pairs of healthy female monozygous twins were the donors. This clonotype occurred many times. Its target is unknown. Study results and limitations: Each donor's most abundant TCRbeta clonotypes shared more CDR3 sequences with her twin than unrelated donors.

Sequenced input: PBMCs. V gene TRBV7-8 combines with J gene TRBJ1-1, with D maybe TRBD1 (6 bases). The clonotype originates from a woman aged 18-49 years in good health. The CDR3 DNA follows: TGTGCCAGCAGCTCGCATTACACAGGGTCGAACACTGAAGCTTTCTTT. This encodes CASSSHYTGSNTEAFF.